The rows below give T cell receptor beta chains drawn from one sample of a study of CD8+ T cells in alopecia areata. TCRdb's copy holds only in-frame clones and misses some; the assay was immunoSEQ multiplex PCR. The table shows approximately 170,000 clones, with 45% to 75% occurring only once. The sequenced sample was CD4+ T cells sorted from blood, obtained at week 4, from a patient treated with tofacitinib. The receptors derive from a human donor with alopecia areata. Each CDR3 is given with its conserved first and last residue. The D gene is left open where the match is weak. Clone size is stated in some rows and not others, as once, few, many or a class when expanded.

J gene,V gene,D gene,clone size,CDR3 DNA,CDR3 protein
TRBJ1-5,TRBV4-1,TRBD1,-,TGCGCCAGCTCCGCCTCCGGGACAGGGTCCCAGCCCCAGCATTTT,CASSASGTGSQPQHF
TRBJ2-4,TRBV5-1,-,-,TGCGCCAGCAGCTTGGCCGGGACAAGAAACATTCAGTACTTC,CASSLAGTRNIQYF
TRBJ2-7,TRBV27,TRBD1,-,TGTGCCAGCAGTTTATCCCCTCCGGGACAGGAGAGCTCCTACGAGCAGTACTTC,CASSLSPPGQESSYEQYF
TRBJ2-1,TRBV29-1,-,-,TGCAGCGTTGATCGGGCCTCTACCAACAATGAGCAGTTCTTC,CSVDRASTNNEQFF
TRBJ2-3,TRBV4-2,-,-,TGTGCCAGCAGCCAAGATCCGGGACTCCCTACGCAGTATTTT,CASSQDPGLPTQYF
TRBJ2-7,TRBV30,-,-,TGTGCCTGGACCAGAGGAGGGTATTACGAGCAGTACTTC,CAWTRGGYYEQYF
TRBJ1-2,TRBV30,-,-,TGTGCCTGGAGTGATCGGAACTATGGCTACACCTTC,CAWSDRNYGYTF
TRBJ1-5,TRBV4-2,-,-,TGTGCCAGCAGCCCCGGAGGGGGGGGCGCCAATCAGCCCCAGCATTTT,CASSPGGGGANQPQHF
TRBJ2-6,TRBV27,-,-,TGTGCCAGCCGAACCCCAGGGTCTGGGGCCAACGTCCTGACTTTC,CASRTPGSGANVLTF
TRBJ2-5,TRBV29-1,-,-,TGCAGCGTTGATTGGGGGGCTTACCAAGAGACCCAGTACTTC,CSVDWGAYQETQYF
TRBJ2-6,TRBV29-1,-,-,TGCAGCGTTGACCCCGGCTCTGGGGCCAACGTCCTGACTTTC,CSVDPGSGANVLTF
TRBJ1-4,TRBV30,TRBD1,-,TGTGCAAGTAGGTCGGTGGGACAGGGCCTTTGGAAACTGTTTTTT,CASRSVGQGLWKLFF
TRBJ1-4,TRBV27,-,-,TGTGCCAGCGGGGAGTTGGGTGAAAAACTGTTTTTT,CASGELGEKLFF
TRBJ2-2,TRBV30,-,once,TGTGCCTGGAGGCAGGGGCCTGGGGAGCTGTTTTTT,CAWRQGPGELFF
TRBJ2-7,TRBV11-2,TRBD2,once,TGTGCCAGCAGCTTAAGGGCTAGCGGGATTAGTTACGAGCAGTACTTC,CASSLRASGISYEQYF
TRBJ2-7,TRBV6-6,-,-,TGTGCCAGCAGTTACGGCGGTCCGGAGCAGTACTTC,CASSYGGPEQYF
TRBJ2-3,TRBV7-7,TRBD1,-,TGTGCTAGCAGTTTTTGGGGGAAGACAGGGGCAGATACGCAGTATTTT,CASSFWGKTGADTQYF
TRBJ2-7,TRBV6-5,-,-,TGTGCCAGCAGCCGGACTGGATACTACGAGCAGTACTTC,CASSRTGYYEQYF
TRBJ2-5,TRBV9,-,few,TGTGCCAGCAGCGTAGAGGTCGGGCAGGCGGCGACCCAGTACTTC,CASSVEVGQAATQYF
TRBJ2-2,TRBV11-3,-,-,TGTGCCAGCAGCTTAGATTCTAGCTCCGGGGAGCTGTTTTTT,CASSLDSSSGELFF
TRBJ1-1,TRBV29-1,TRBD1,-,TGCAGCGTTCCCGTCGGACAGGGATCCGAAGCTTTCTTT,CSVPVGQGSEAFF
TRBJ2-2,TRBV29-1,-,few,TGCAGCGTTGATAACACCGGGGAGCTGTTTTTT,CSVDNTGELFF
TRBJ2-1,TRBV7-9,-,few,TGTGCCAGCAGCTTGGGAGATGAGCAGTTCTTC,CASSLGDEQFF
TRBJ2-5,TRBV5-1,-,-,TGCGCCAGCAGACAACCAGGAGGAGAGACCCAGTACTTC,CASRQPGGETQYF